This entry lists 9 T cell receptor beta chains sequenced from one sample in a study of T cells in Graves' hyperthyroidism and ophthalmopathy (dated by TCRdb to about 2019). The library was prepared using multiplex PCR. The sequencer was an Illumina HiSeq 2000. TCR beta CDR3 regions were amplified from RNA transcripts. The first round of RT-PCR for the TCR CDR3 was performed with the HTBI primer set and the Qiagen OneStep RT-PCR kit. The public reads were quality trimmed at Q25 with fastp and then assembled into clones with MiXCR by TCRdb, keeping productive beta chains. Entries that share a CDR3 protein sequence are merged under the most common genes and DNA. The sample table contains about 540,000 distinct CDR3 sequences; only one count was recorded for 40% to 55% of them. Around 8% of the sample rests with the top ten. The sequenced material came from peripheral blood or thyroid tissue (not recorded which). These receptors all come from a woman between 18 and 29 years old with Graves' hyperthyroidism.

The chain has TRBV18 and TRBJ1-6, with 8 bases identical to TRBD1. Germline lookup yields CDR1 KGHSH and CDR2 LQKENI. The CDR3 consists of 15 residues. Germline trimming cut 3 bases from V and 12 bases from J; bases unmatched to any gene: 10. The CDR3 DNA sequence: TGTGCCAGCTCACCGGACAGGGACACGGGATTACCCCTCCACTTT. Its translation: CASSPDRDTGLPLHF.

This chain links TRBV29-1 with TRBJ1-6, with 7 bases that match TRBD1. The CDR3 has 14 residues. Losses at the gene ends were 5 bases for V and 5 bases for J; bases not matched to a gene: 6. From germline, CDR1 is SQVTM and CDR2 ANQGSEA. This CDR3 reads CSVRAGGNNSPLHF. DNA of the CDR3: TGCAGCGTTAGGGCAGGGGGTAATAATTCACCCCTCCACTTT.

This clonotype was observed a handful of times. The chain is built from TRBV20-1 and TRBJ1-4; TRBD1 aligns across 7 bases. The CDR3 has 14 amino acids. The V and J ends lost 6 bases and 3 bases, in that order; junction bases with no gene match: 7. CDR1 is DFQATT and CDR2 is SNEGSKA in the germline V gene (reference sequence). The CDR3 DNA reads as TGCAGTGCGGGCAGGGGGACGGCTAATGAAAAACTGTTTTTT. This translates into CSAGRGTANEKLFF.

In the case of this clonotype: The junction shows a germline mismatch at one end, possibly a read error. The chain is built from TRBV6-1 and TRBJ2-7; tentatively, D is TRBD2 (6 bases). Per the germline V gene, CDR1 is MNHNS and CDR2 is SASEGT. The CDR3 loop spans 14 amino acids. CDR3 sequence: CASSQGGEAGELYF. CDR3 DNA: TGTGCCAGCAGCCAGGGTGGGGAGGCCGGGGAGCTGTACTTC.

On this clonotype: With a much larger clone just one base away, this may be a read error. The J gene is TRBJ1-3, the V gene TRBV5-5; D gene uncertain. Germline V lookup: CDR1 SGHKS, CDR2 YYEKEE (reference sequence). The CDR3 contains 16 residues. CDR3 DNA sequence: TGTGCCTGCAGCTTGGGTTTGAGGTCACCTGGAAACACCATATATTTT. As protein: CACSLGLRSPGNTIYF.

This chain uses TRBV10-3 with TRBJ1-3; TRBD1 matches 8 bases. This CDR3 has 14 residues. CDR1 and CDR2 (germline): ENHRY, SYGVKD. V was clipped by 6 bases and J by 2 bases; unmatched bases: 3. The CDR3 sequence: CAISKTGAGNTIYF. The CDR3 DNA follows: TGTGCCATCAGCAAGACAGGGGCTGGAAACACCATATATTTT.

Many counts were recorded for this clonotype. The chain combines TRBV20-1 with TRBJ1-5, with D possibly matching TRBD1 (5 bases). CDR1 is DFQATT and CDR2 is SNEGSKA in the germline V gene (reference sequence). The V and J ends lost 6 bases and 0 bases respectively, with 9 bases between them. This CDR3 is built from 13 residues. Written as DNA, the CDR3 is TGCAGTGCCCTCGGGGGTAGCAATCAGCCCCAGCATTTT. This sequence encodes CSALGGSNQPQHF.

CDR3 amino acids: CASSTGTASTGELFF. The DNA for the CDR3 is TGTGCCAGCAGTACCGGGACGGCTAGCACCGGGGAGCTGTTTTTT. The V call is TRBV6-2 or TRBV6-3, the J call TRBJ2-2; D tentatively reads TRBD1 or TRBD2 (5 bases each). Germline loops: CDR1 MNHEY, CDR2 SVGEGT. Trimming cost V 5 bases and J 4 bases, with 14 bases left between them. This CDR3 is 15 amino acids long.

This clonotype was seen repeatedly, ten times or more. V and J are TRBV29-1 and TRBJ2-5; TRBD1 agrees at 8 bases. Germline assignment: CDR1 SQVTM and CDR2 ANQGSEA. V dropped 2 bases and J dropped 5; count of bases not matched to a gene: 13. The CDR3 length is 16 residues. CDR3 DNA sequence: TGCAGCGTTGAATCCCCGACCCAGGGGGCGAGGGAGACCCAGTACTTC. Residues: CSVESPTQGARETQYF.